Listed below are T cell receptor beta chains from one sample, sequenced in a study of radiation and T cells in renal cell carcinoma. The repertoire was sequenced with immunoSEQ multiplex PCR; TCRdb's copy has only in-frame clones and lacks some. The repertoire holds around 78,000 clones, with roughly nine tenths as singletons. The material sequenced was blood, taken from a patient whose treatment included radiotherapy and nephrectomy. These receptors originate from an older woman with renal cell carcinoma. Both conserved end residues are part of each CDR3. The order of the fields is clone size, D gene, V gene, J gene, CDR3 DNA, CDR3 protein. The D gene is left open where the match is weak. The size field is filled for only some rows; it gives once, few, many or a size class.

size: .
D: TRBD2
V: TRBV7-3
J: TRBJ2-3
DNA: TGTGCCAGCGGGTCCAAAAGACTAGCGGTGTCAGATACGCAGTATTTT
CDR3: CASGSKRLAVSDTQYF

size: .
D: .
V: TRBV15
J: TRBJ1-1
DNA: TGTGCCACCAGCAGAGTGGGCGGCTTGGAAGCTTTCTTT
CDR3: CATSRVGGLEAFF

size: .
D: TRBD1
V: TRBV6-6
J: TRBJ1-2
DNA: TGTGCCAGCAGTTACCTCCAGGGGGAGGGCTATGGCTACACCTTC
CDR3: CASSYLQGEGYGYTF

size: once
D: .
V: TRBV19
J: TRBJ1-1
DNA: TGTGCCAGTAGTCCCCCCCCGGGGTTTACTGAAGCTTTCTTT
CDR3: CASSPPPGFTEAFF

size: .
D: TRBD1
V: TRBV19
J: TRBJ1-3
DNA: TGTGCCAGTAGTATGGACAGGGGAAGAAACACCATATATTTT
CDR3: CASSMDRGRNTIYF

size: .
D: .
V: TRBV5-4
J: TRBJ1-6
DNA: TGTGCCAGCAGCACCCGACGGACGGGAGATTCACCCCTCCACTTT
CDR3: CASSTRRTGDSPLHF

size: few
D: .
V: TRBV27
J: TRBJ2-7
DNA: TGTGCCAGCAGTTCATTGACCAGGGCAGGGTACGAGCAGTACTTC
CDR3: CASSSLTRAGYEQYF

size: .
D: .
V: TRBV2
J: TRBJ1-5
DNA: TGTGCCAGCAGTGTGGGGGGAGGCCAGCCCCAGCATTTT
CDR3: CASSVGGGQPQHF

size: .
D: TRBD1
V: TRBV5-1
J: TRBJ2-3
DNA: TGCGCCAGCAGCTTAGGACAGGCAGATACGCAGTATTTT
CDR3: CASSLGQADTQYF

size: .
D: .
V: TRBV29-1
J: TRBJ1-1
DNA: TGCAGCGCTAAAAAGGACACTACCGCGGACACTGAAGCTTTCTTT
CDR3: CSAKKDTTADTEAFF

size: .
D: .
V: TRBV7-8
J: TRBJ2-7
DNA: TGTGCCAGCAGCTTAGCATCAGGAATGTACGAGCAGTACTTC
CDR3: CASSLASGMYEQYF

size: .
D: TRBD1
V: TRBV5-4
J: TRBJ1-5
DNA: TGTGCCAGCAGCCAGGACAGGGAGGCTCAGCCCCAGCATTTT
CDR3: CASSQDREAQPQHF

size: .
D: .
V: TRBV28
J: TRBJ1-2
DNA: TGTGCCAGCAGTTTAGTACAGGGAGGTGGCTACACCTTC
CDR3: CASSLVQGGGYTF

size: .
D: .
V: TRBV11-3
J: TRBJ2-1
DNA: TGTGCCAGCAGCCAGGGCGATGAGCAGTTCTTC
CDR3: CASSQGDEQFF

size: .
D: TRBD1
V: TRBV28
J: TRBJ2-3
DNA: TGTGCCAGCATGAAGGGGGCAGTCACAGATACGCAGTATTTT
CDR3: CASMKGAVTDTQYF

size: .
D: .
V: TRBV20-1
J: TRBJ1-2
DNA: TGCAGTGCCCCCGGGAACTATGGCTACACCTTC
CDR3: CSAPGNYGYTF

size: .
D: .
V: TRBV23-1
J: TRBJ2-7
DNA: TGCGCCAGCAGTCACTCCGGGACACCTCTCCCAGGAAGGCAGTACTTC
CDR3: CASSHSGTPLPGRQYF

size: .
D: TRBD1
V: TRBV2
J: TRBJ1-1
DNA: TGTGCCAGCAGTCTTGACAGGGGAAGGCAGAACACTGAAGCTTTCTTT
CDR3: CASSLDRGRQNTEAFF

size: few
D: .
V: TRBV28
J: TRBJ1-5
DNA: TGTGCCAGCAGCCCGTTCAATCAGCCCCAGCATTTT
CDR3: CASSPFNQPQHF

size: .
D: .
V: TRBV6-5
J: TRBJ1-2
DNA: TGTGCCAGCAGTACCCCTCCCGGGGAGGGCTATGGCTACACCTTC
CDR3: CASSTPPGEGYGYTF

size: .
D: TRBD1
V: TRBV19
J: TRBJ1-1
DNA: TGTGCCAGTAGGCCTGAGGGGGCGAGGAGGAACACTGAAGCTTTCTTT
CDR3: CASRPEGARRNTEAFF

size: .
D: TRBD1
V: TRBV6-5
J: TRBJ1-3
DNA: TGTGCCAGCAGAGAACAGGGGACGGGAAACACCATATATTTT
CDR3: CASREQGTGNTIYF

size: .
D: .
V: TRBV11-2
J: TRBJ1-1
DNA: TGTGCCAGCAGCTTAGGTGTCCTGAACACTGAAGCTTTCTTT
CDR3: CASSLGVLNTEAFF

size: .
D: TRBD1
V: TRBV9
J: TRBJ2-7
DNA: TGTGCCAGCAGCCCCCGTCCCGGGACAGGGTCCTACGAGCAGTACTTC
CDR3: CASSPRPGTGSYEQYF

size: .
D: TRBD2
V: TRBV2
J: TRBJ2-3
DNA: TGTGCCAGCAGGCTACGGGACTACCCCACAGATACGCAGTATTTT
CDR3: CASRLRDYPTDTQYF

size: .
D: .
V: TRBV9
J: TRBJ2-7
DNA: TGTGCCAGCAGCGTAGGGAGCGGAGCGTCCCCCTTAGAGCAGTACTTC
CDR3: CASSVGSGASPLEQYF

size: .
D: TRBD1
V: TRBV25-1
J: TRBJ2-1
DNA: TGTGCCAGCAGTGACGCGGGACAGGGACAAGATGAGCAGTTCTTC
CDR3: CASSDAGQGQDEQFF

size: .
D: .
V: TRBV9
J: TRBJ2-3
DNA: TGTGCCAGCAGCGTAGGAGATAATACGCAGTATTTT
CDR3: CASSVGDNTQYF

size: .
D: .
V: TRBV19
J: TRBJ1-4
DNA: TGTGCCAGTATTGACCTTAATGAAAAACTGTTTTTT
CDR3: CASIDLNEKLFF

size: .
D: .
V: TRBV6-1
J: TRBJ1-6
DNA: TGTGCCAGCAGTGAAGCACGGGGTCCCTCACCCCTCCACTTT
CDR3: CASSEARGPSPLHF

size: .
D: .
V: TRBV7-2
J: TRBJ1-2
DNA: TGTGCCAGCAGCAAAGACGGATATGGCTACACCTTC
CDR3: CASSKDGYGYTF

size: .
D: TRBD1
V: TRBV5-1
J: TRBJ1-2
DNA: TGCGCCAGCAGCTTGGAACAGGGGTTTCGTGGCTACACCTTC
CDR3: CASSLEQGFRGYTF

size: .
D: .
V: TRBV27
J: TRBJ2-2
DNA: TGTGCCAGCGCTTGGGGGGCGAGGAACACCGGGGAGCTGTTTTTT
CDR3: CASAWGARNTGELFF